The 22 T cell receptor beta chains reported below all come from one sample, sequenced in a study of regulatory T cells in long-lasting Graves disease. Regarding time point: persistent/refractory GD, antithyroid drugs over 5 years with positive TRAb. PBMC-extracted RNA yielded the TCR library. Assembly of TCR beta libraries relied on iRepertoire HTBI primers together with Arm-PCR of CDR3 regions. TCRdb analysed the multiplex PCR reads with MiXCR anew, one entry per CDR3 protein. The profile covers about 310,000 distinct CDR3 sequences, with roughly a fifth appearing a single time and 45% to 70% taken by the ten largest. The specimen was peripheral blood mononuclear cells (PBMCs), collected when the disease was refractory, from a patient treated with antithyroid drugs. The receptors stem from a female donor with Graves disease.

This clonotype was recorded many times. J is TRBJ2-5 and V is TRBV11-2, with a possible D match to TRBD2 (6 bases). The germline V gene encodes CDR1 SGHAT and CDR2 FQNNGV. V was trimmed by 5 bases and J by 4 bases, leaving 14 bases between them. The CDR3 spans 14 residues. CDR3 DNA: TGTGCCAGCAGCCCAAGGAGGGTTTCAGAGACCCAGTACTTC. The encoded protein is CASSPRRVSETQYF.

V is TRBV15 and J is TRBJ1-3; possibly TRBD1 for D (5 bases). Germline loops: CDR1 LNHNV, CDR2 YYDKDF (reference sequence). The CDR3 is 15 residues long. V was pared by 0 bases and J by 10 bases, with 16 bases between. The DNA for the CDR3 is TGTGCCACCAGCAGAGAGGCGGACGCCCGGGGGACCATATATTTT. Translated: CATSREADARGTIYF.

Regarding this clonotype: A junction end diverges from the germline sequence, so it may reflect a read error. The V gene is TRBV4-3, the J gene TRBJ2-7; 8 nucleotides match TRBD2. Germline V gene data show CDR1 as LGHNA and CDR2 as YSLEER. This CDR3 spans 15 amino acids. The CDR3 is CASSQDSGRDREQHF. The CDR3 coding sequence is TGCGCCAGCAGCCAAGACTCCGGGAGGGATCGCGAGCAGCACTTC.

This clonotype was observed a handful of times. This chain links TRBV10-3 with TRBJ2-2, with D unclear. Germline lookup yields CDR1 ENHRY and CDR2 SYGVKD. The CDR3 is 15 amino acids. V was pared by 6 bases and J by 6 bases, with 17 bases between. The chain's CDR3 is CAIRKGETGAGELFF. The CDR3 DNA reads TGTGCCATCAGAAAGGGCGAGACGGGTGCCGGGGAGCTGTTTTTT.

This clonotype was found many times. The chain joins TRBV28 to TRBJ1-2; 8 nucleotides line up with TRBD1. V shed 5 bases, J shed 6 bases, and the junction held 5 bases outside the gene matches. The CDR3 is 13 amino acids. The germline V gene encodes CDR1 MDHEN and CDR2 SYDVKM. The CDR3 DNA sequence: TGTGCCAGCAGTGGGACAGGAAGGGATGGCTACACCTTC. It is translated as CASSGTGRDGYTF.

This chain uses TRBV7-9 with TRBJ2-2; perhaps TRBD2 as D (7 bases). There are 15 residues in the CDR3. Germline V CDR1 and CDR2: SEHNR, FQNEAQ (reference sequence). The V gene lost 1 base and the J gene lost 3 bases, with 9 bases spanning the gap. CDR3 in amino acids: CASSLEGGDTGELFF. CDR3 nucleotides: TGTGCCAGCAGCTTAGAAGGGGGGGACACCGGGGAGCTGTTTTTT.

Remarks on this clonotype: This CDR3 is missing its conserved last phenylalanine or tryptophan, likely due to a read error. V gene TRBV28 combines with J gene TRBJ2-7; 9 bases are shared with TRBD1. Germline assignment: CDR1 MDHEN and CDR2 SYDVKM. V shed 6 bases and J 10 bases; nucleotides not matched to a gene: 13. This CDR3 is 14 amino acids long. This chain's CDR3 is CASSSGTGPLGQYL. The CDR3 DNA reads TGTGCCAGCAGCTCCGGGACAGGGCCCCTTGGACAGTACCTC.

This clonotype has ten or more counts. V gene TRBV20-1 combines with J gene TRBJ1-2; D is unresolved. Germline-derived CDR1 and CDR2 are DFQATT and SNEGSKA (reference sequence). V gave up 0 bases and J gave up 4 bases, with 6 bases separating them. This CDR3 region has 12 residues. CDR3 amino acids: CSARDDIYGYTF. CDR3 nucleotides: TGCAGTGCTAGAGACGACATCTATGGCTACACCTTC.

This clonotype was counted a few times. This chain links TRBV6-1 with TRBJ1-6; TRBD1 matches at 8 bases. The CDR3 consists of 14 residues. V dropped 5 bases and J dropped 7; count of bases not matched to a gene: 4. Germline values: CDR1 MNHNS, CDR2 SASEGT. This CDR3 is CASSLRQGNSPLHF. CDR3 coding DNA: TGTGCCAGCAGTCTACGACAGGGGAATTCACCCCTCCACTTT.

This clonotype was seen only a few times. The chain has TRBV6-5 and TRBJ1-1, with D unresolved. With 4 bases removed from V and 5 bases from J, the gap between germline ends came to 11 bases. Per the germline V gene, CDR1 is MNHEY and CDR2 is SVGAGI. The CDR3 covers 13 residues. The CDR3 DNA reads as TGTGCCAGCAGTTTAGGGCCTGTGACTGAAGCTTTCTTT. Translating it yields CASSLGPVTEAFF.

The rearrangement uses TRBV11-2 and TRBJ2-7; tentative D call: TRBD1 (6 bases). The CDR3 contains 14 residues. Germline assignment: CDR1 SGHAT and CDR2 FQNNGV. V lost 5 bases, J lost 2 bases, and 13 bases lay in between. As DNA, the CDR3 is TGTGCCAGCAGCCTCACAGGGCCAGCCTACGAGCAGTACTTC. Its protein is CASSLTGPAYEQYF. The full variable domain, in which reference TRBV11-2 and TRBJ2-7 provide the parts outside the CDR3, is EAGVAQSPRYKIIEKRQSVAFWCNPISGHATLYWYQQILGQGPKLLIQFQNNGVVDDSQLPKDRFSAERLKGVDSTLKIQPAKLEDSAVYLCASSLTGPAYEQYFGPGTRLTVT.

The chain combines TRBV29-1 with TRBJ1-2, with D uncertain. Germline values: CDR1 SQVTM, CDR2 ANQGSEA. Trimming cost V 4 bases and J 7 bases, with 10 bases left between them. The CDR3 is 11 amino acids. CDR3 coding DNA: TGCAGCGTTGGATCCCGTGGTGGCTACACCTTC. Translated: CSVGSRGGYTF.

This clonotype has at least ten counts. The V gene is TRBV11-2, the J gene TRBJ2-5, with a weak D call TRBD2 (6 bases). Between the trimmed V and J ends, which lost 2 bases and 2 bases, there was a span of 18 bases. The CDR3 covers 17 residues. CDR1 and CDR2 from the germline V gene are SGHAT and FQNNGV. The DNA for the CDR3 is TGTGCCAGCAGCTTACGCCGGGAGTGGGTGGAGCAAGAGACCCAGTACTTC. As protein: CASSLRREWVEQETQYF.

This clonotype was counted many times. The chain employs TRBV7-2 and TRBJ1-2; TRBD1 agrees at 7 bases. Germline V gene sequence: CDR1 SGHTA, CDR2 FQGNSA. The V segment lost 5 bases and the J segment 5 bases; nucleotides outside the gene matches: 8. This CDR3 has 14 residues. The CDR3 sequence is CASSSPGQLYGYTF. CDR3 coding DNA: TGTGCCAGCAGCAGTCCGGGACAGTTATATGGCTACACCTTC.

Many counts were recorded for this clonotype. The chain couples TRBV7-2 to TRBJ2-7; D may be TRBD1 (6 bases). CDR1 SGHTA and CDR2 FQGNSA come from the germline V gene. Trimming cost V 1 base and J 0 bases, with 13 bases left between them. The CDR3 consists of 16 residues. CDR3 DNA: TGTGCCAGCAGCTTAGTAGTGTCGGACAGCTCCTACGAGCAGTACTTC. It translates to CASSLVVSDSSYEQYF.

The J gene is TRBJ1-2, the V gene TRBV19, with TRBD1 matching 9 bases. The length of the CDR3 is 17 residues. The V segment lost 7 bases and the J segment 4 bases; nucleotides outside the gene matches: 16. The germline gives CDR1 LNHDA, CDR2 SQIVND (reference sequence). The CDR3 protein is CASKETGTGFNVYGYTF. The DNA for the CDR3 is TGTGCCAGTAAGGAGACCGGGACAGGGTTTAATGTCTATGGCTACACCTTC. The full variable domain, completed using reference TRBV19 and TRBJ1-2, is DGGITQSPKYLFRKEGQNVTLSCEQNLNHDAMYWYRQDPGQGLRLIYYSQIVNDFQKGDIAEGYSVSREKKESFPLTVTSAQKNPTAFYLCASKETGTGFNVYGYTFGSGTRLTVV.

This clonotype appeared a few times. CDR3 coding DNA: TGCGCCAGCAGCCCAGGACAGGGGGCATCGGGCACTGAAGCTTTCTTT. As protein: CASSPGQGASGTEAFF. V and J are TRBV5-1 and TRBJ1-1; 11 nucleotides match TRBD1. V lost 4 bases, J lost 4 bases, and 9 bases stayed unmatched. The CDR3 runs to 16 residues. CDR1 SGHRS and CDR2 YFSETQ come from the germline V gene.

Regarding this clonotype: Just one base apart from a much larger clone, this may be a read error. The gene calls are TRBV10-3 and TRBJ2-5, with 14 positions matching TRBD2. The CDR3 contains 15 residues. Germline V gene lookup returns CDR1 ENHRY and CDR2 SYGVKD. CDR3 protein: CASGLAGGLKEIQYF. The DNA for the CDR3 is TGTGCCAGCGGACTAGCGGGAGGCCTAAAAGAGATCCAGTACTTC.

There are many counts of this clonotype. The rearrangement links TRBV3-1 to TRBJ2-5, with D unclear. CDR3 length: 12 amino acids. V lost 3 bases and J 5 bases, leaving 7 bases between the germline ends. Germline V CDR1 and CDR2: LGHDT, YNNKEL (reference sequence). CDR3: CASSQPEETQYF. The CDR3 DNA reads TGTGCCAGCAGCCAGCCGGAGGAGACCCAGTACTTC.

This clonotype was seen a handful of times. The chain carries TRBV28 and TRBJ2-7, with D perhaps TRBD2 (7 bases). Trimming took off 6 bases at V and 0 bases at J, with 18 bases between the two ends. This CDR3 spans 16 amino acids. Germline CDR1 MDHEN, CDR2 SYDVKM. CDR3 bases: TGTGCCAGCAGCCATGGCAGGGGAGGGTCCTCCTACGAGCAGTACTTC. As protein: CASSHGRGGSSYEQYF.

The sample holds many counts of this clonotype. V gene TRBV20-1 combines with J gene TRBJ2-5; D is ambiguous. V was pared by 0 bases and J by 5 bases, with 10 bases between. CDR3 length: 13 amino acids. Germline values: CDR1 DFQATT, CDR2 SNEGSKA (reference sequence). In nucleotides, the CDR3 is TGCAGTGCTAGAGATCGTACATTCGAGACCCAGTACTTC. It specifies CSARDRTFETQYF.

Regarding this clonotype: This sequence may be a read error, since a much larger clone differs from it by one base. The chain recombines TRBV6-2 or TRBV6-3 with TRBJ2-7, with TRBD1 as a possible D gene (5 bases). Germline values: CDR1 MNHEY, CDR2 SVGEGT. Trimming shortened V by 7 bases and J by 5 bases, and 15 bases separated the two germline ends. This CDR3 is 13 amino acids long. The CDR3 coding sequence is TGTGCCAGCAAATACCAGGGTTCTGACGAGCAGTACTTC. Its translation: CASKYQGSDEQYF.